Listed below are T cell receptor beta chains from one sample, sequenced in a study of cytomegalovirus exposure and HLA in healthy donors. The assay was immunoSEQ multiplex PCR, and TCRdb's table has in-frame clones only and misses some. The sample lists 100,000 to 120,000 clones, about 80% seen once, with around 8.8% in the top ten. Sequencing was performed on PBMCs. These receptors were taken from a man aged 40-49 years in good health and CMV-seropositive. The CDR3 runs from the conserved cysteine through the conserved F or W. Each record gives: V gene, D gene, clone size, J gene, CDR3 protein, CDR3 DNA. D genes are given only for firm matches. The size field is filled for only some rows; it gives once, few, many or a size class.

V: TRBV5-8
D: TRBD1
size: NA
J: TRBJ2-2
CDR3: CASSLEGAPHGELFF
DNA: TGTGCCAGCAGCTTGGAGGGGGCCCCCCACGGGGAGCTGTTTTTT

V: TRBV7-6
D: NA
size: NA
J: TRBJ2-5
CDR3: CASTPRWARQETQYF
DNA: TGTGCCAGCACCCCCCGGTGGGCGAGACAAGAGACCCAGTACTTC

V: TRBV5-1
D: NA
size: NA
J: TRBJ2-1
CDR3: CASKDSTSYNEQFF
DNA: TGCGCCAGCAAGGACTCTACCTCCTACAATGAGCAGTTCTTC

V: TRBV27
D: NA
size: NA
J: TRBJ2-4
CDR3: CASSLDFNLAKNIQYF
DNA: TGTGCCAGCAGTTTAGACTTTAATCTAGCCAAAAACATTCAGTACTTC

V: TRBV11-2
D: TRBD1
size: NA
J: TRBJ2-7
CDR3: CASSLGTGGYEQYF
DNA: TGTGCCAGCAGCTTAGGGACAGGGGGGTACGAGCAGTACTTC

V: TRBV6-1
D: TRBD1
size: few
J: TRBJ1-1
CDR3: CASSEDRGSNTEAFF
DNA: TGTGCCAGCAGTGAAGACAGGGGGTCGAACACTGAAGCTTTCTTT

V: TRBV5-4
D: TRBD2
size: NA
J: TRBJ2-2
CDR3: CASSPTSGGNTGELFF
DNA: TGTGCCAGCAGCCCGACTAGCGGGGGGAACACCGGGGAGCTGTTTTTT

V: TRBV6-5
D: NA
size: NA
J: TRBJ2-7
CDR3: CASSYRGSGAYEQYF
DNA: TGTGCCAGCAGTTACCGCGGTTCAGGGGCCTACGAGCAGTACTTC

V: TRBV7-2
D: NA
size: NA
J: TRBJ2-2
CDR3: CASSLVGVFTGELFF
DNA: TGTGCCAGCAGCTTAGTAGGGGTGTTTACCGGGGAGCTGTTTTTT

V: TRBV5-6
D: TRBD1
size: few
J: TRBJ2-4
CDR3: CASSLSGQGGNIQYF
DNA: TGTGCCAGCAGCCTTTCGGGACAGGGGGGAAACATTCAGTACTTC

V: TRBV19
D: TRBD2
size: NA
J: TRBJ2-3
CDR3: CASSTSSGSRDTQYF
DNA: TGTGCCAGTAGTACGTCTAGCGGGAGCAGAGATACGCAGTATTTT

V: TRBV5-6
D: NA
size: NA
J: TRBJ2-7
CDR3: CASSLGHYEQYF
DNA: TGTGCCAGCAGCTTGGGGCACTACGAGCAGTACTTC

V: TRBV7-9
D: TRBD1
size: NA
J: TRBJ2-7
CDR3: CASSRDSLAGHF
DNA: TGTGCCAGCAGTCGGGACAGCTTGGCAGGGCACTTC

V: TRBV7-9
D: NA
size: once
J: TRBJ1-4
CDR3: CASSRRQATNEKLFF
DNA: TGTGCCAGCAGCCGAAGGCAGGCAACTAATGAAAAACTGTTTTTT

V: TRBV28
D: NA
size: NA
J: TRBJ2-7
CDR3: CASSLTYEQYF
DNA: TGTGCCAGCAGCCTTACCTACGAGCAGTACTTC

V: TRBV12-2
D: NA
size: NA
J: TRBJ2-7
CDR3: CASRPRDASYEQYF
DNA: TGTGCAAGTCGCCCGCGAGATGCCTCCTACGAGCAGTACTTC

V: TRBV4-2
D: NA
size: NA
J: TRBJ2-3
CDR3: CASSQDEGPDTQYF
DNA: TGTGCCAGCAGCCAAGATGAGGGTCCAGATACGCAGTATTTT

V: TRBV7-9
D: TRBD1
size: NA
J: TRBJ1-2
CDR3: CASSLDRDRGYTF
DNA: TGTGCCAGCAGCTTAGACCGGGACAGAGGCTACACCTTC

V: TRBV6-5
D: NA
size: NA
J: TRBJ2-7
CDR3: CASKEEGMNEQYF
DNA: TGTGCCAGCAAGGAGGAGGGGATGAACGAGCAGTACTTC

V: TRBV19
D: NA
size: many
J: TRBJ2-7
CDR3: CASSRNRLGDSEQYF
DNA: TGTGCCAGTAGTCGGAATAGACTAGGAGATTCCGAGCAGTACTTC

V: TRBV12-5
D: TRBD2
size: NA
J: TRBJ2-3
CDR3: CASGLGGGHTDTQYF
DNA: TGTGCTAGTGGTTTGGGCGGGGGGCACACAGATACGCAGTATTTT